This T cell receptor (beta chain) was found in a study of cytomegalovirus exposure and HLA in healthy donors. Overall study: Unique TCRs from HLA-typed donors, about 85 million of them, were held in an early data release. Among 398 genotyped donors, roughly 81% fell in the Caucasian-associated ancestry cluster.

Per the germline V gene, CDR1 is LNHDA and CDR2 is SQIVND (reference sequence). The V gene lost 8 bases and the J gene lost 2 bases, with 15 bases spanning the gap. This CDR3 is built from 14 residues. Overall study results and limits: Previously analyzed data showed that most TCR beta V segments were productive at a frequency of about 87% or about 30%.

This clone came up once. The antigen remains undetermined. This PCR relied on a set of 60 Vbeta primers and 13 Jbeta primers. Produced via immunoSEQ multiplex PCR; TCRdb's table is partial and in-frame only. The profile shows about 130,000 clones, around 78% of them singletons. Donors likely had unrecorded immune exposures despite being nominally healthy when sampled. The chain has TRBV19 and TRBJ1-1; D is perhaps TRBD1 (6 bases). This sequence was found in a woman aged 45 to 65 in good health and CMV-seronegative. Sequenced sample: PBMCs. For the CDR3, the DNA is TGTGCCAGTCAGACAGGCCCTTCAAACACTGAAGCTTTCTTT. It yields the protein CASQTGPSNTEAFF.